Listed below are T cell receptor beta chains from one sample, sequenced in a study of blood T cells in healthy people across ages. TCRdb re-analysed the 5' RACE reads in MiXCR, keeping a single row per CDR3 protein. Here the sample spans over 500,000 distinct CDR3 sequences, under 65% being singletons. Sequenced: blood. These receptors were collected from an elderly woman in good health. The conserved cysteine and the conserved F or W are not part of the CDR3 here. Each record gives: V gene, J gene, CDR3 protein.

V gene: TRBV10-3; J gene: TRBJ2-1; CDR3 protein: AISELAGGHNEQF
V gene: TRBV12-3/TRBV12-4; J gene: TRBJ2-7; CDR3 protein: ASSRQDSSYEQY
V gene: TRBV18; J gene: TRBJ1-1; CDR3 protein: ASSPPRQVNTEAF
V gene: TRBV7-3; J gene: TRBJ2-3; CDR3 protein: ASSPRAQGALADTQY
V gene: TRBV7-2; J gene: TRBJ2-3; CDR3 protein: ASSLVGSQGTQY
V gene: TRBV20-1; J gene: TRBJ1-5; CDR3 protein: SARDTKTEISSFNQPQH
V gene: TRBV6-5; J gene: TRBJ2-1; CDR3 protein: ASSYLGQGRGNEQF
V gene: TRBV4-1; J gene: TRBJ2-3; CDR3 protein: ASSQDPGTSGSDTQY
V gene: TRBV12-3/TRBV12-4; J gene: TRBJ2-1; CDR3 protein: ASILRGGRTYNEQF
V gene: TRBV7-3; J gene: TRBJ2-3; CDR3 protein: ASSLRGRGTASLTDTQY